This T cell receptor (beta chain) was documented in a study of T cells in localized non-small cell lung cancer (dated by TCRdb to the early 2020s). For context, the study as a whole: The study examined T cell repertoires in a few hundred patients with early-stage NSCLC and compared tumors with uninvolved tumor-adjacent lungs. Of the NSCLC patients, 129 were male and 107 were female, and the mean age was approximately 69 years. The cohort comprised roughly 240 treatment-naïve NSCLC patients with resected, localized lung tumors. The investigation overall reported the following: Of the top 100 tumor clones, a median of roughly 53 were detected in paired uninvolved adjacent lung; some 28 were also among that lung's top 100. Because multi-region tumor sequencing was not done, intratumor heterogeneity could not be ruled out. The highest T cell clonality was observed in uninvolved tumor-adjacent lung, where clonality exceeded that of tumor, suggesting that antigenic responses were more focused in uninvolved tumor-adjacent lung. Since the design was exploratory, TCR variables were selected using unadjusted p-values with no false-discovery rate correction. Longer overall survival was associated with higher T cell density in blood, whereas shorter survival was associated with higher clonality in adjacent lung.

The CDR3 covers 15 residues, taking in both the cysteine and the phenylalanine. The sequence is cut down to CDR3 DNA, 45 bases in frame from base 1. The V end gives up 5 bases and the J end 0 bases, leaving 4 bases in the junction not matched to a gene. CDR1 and CDR2 are read off the germline V gene as SGHVS and FNYEAQ. To note about this clone: Its antigen has not been determined. The input lacks base qualities; no much larger clone sits a single base away.

TCR beta CDR3 regions were sequenced from DNA using the immunoSEQ Assay. Per the source publication's procedure: T cell density was computed as TCR beta template counts normalized to usable DNA estimated by amplifying housekeeping genes. Using the preseqR package, richness was estimated by extrapolating to 120,000 templates for tissue samples and 400,000 templates for PBMC samples. Clonality was defined by subtracting Pielou's evenness from one. To identify tissue-enriched TCRs, differential abundance testing was run on productive amino-acid clonotypes with a minimum total count of 5 and an alpha of 0.1. The Jaccard Index and the Morisita Overlap Index were used to measure repertoire overlap between compartments. GLIPH grouped TCR beta CDR3s together with public tetramer-defined viral CDR3s, and a viral motif had to include at least three viral sequences and also show V-gene enrichment. TCRdb stores this immuneACCESS table with in-frame sequences only. Part of the clones is absent; in the studies checked, under half of the shortfall reflects unresolved V genes, and no reason is known for the rest. That table is the source of V, J and clone size, and D and trimming were worked out from the DNA. Across this sample there are 55,000 to 65,000 clones, with roughly 92% seen only once. The ten largest clones take up 15% to 20% of the sample.

At diagnosis, tumor, uninvolved tumor-adjacent lung and peripheral blood were collected and then preserved as a mix of FFPE and fresh-frozen material. For TCR repertoire profiling, blood samples were analyzed in the form of peripheral blood mononuclear cells. The V and J genes are TRBV7-6 and TRBJ2-3; the central 8 bases match TRBD2. The source of this sequence is a man aged 40 to 75 with stage I lung adenocarcinoma. Sequencing was performed on peripheral blood, taken before any cancer treatment. The DNA reads TGTGCCAGCAGCAAAGCGGGAGCGAGCACAGATACGCAGTATTTT. It translates to CASSKAGASTDTQYF.